This T cell receptor beta chain was recovered during a study of CD8 T cells in ankylosing spondylitis. Broader study findings: What seemed typical of ankylosing spondylitis blood was a TCR beta motif built from 7 or 8 highly homologous variants.

Germline loops: CDR1 SGHDT, CDR2 YYEEEE. J was trimmed by 0 bases and V by 3 bases; bases with no gene match: 9. This CDR3 has 17 amino acids. In the case of this clonotype: No antigen is known for it.

One entry per CDR3 protein results from TCRdb running MiXCR on the 5' RACE reads. The data show 500,000 to 550,000 distinct CDR3 sequences, approximately 12% seen once. This chain uses TRBV5-6 with TRBJ1-5; TRBD1 matches at 7 bases. The TCR sequence derives from a male donor with ankylosing spondylitis. The specimen was blood, either unsorted or a sorted T cell fraction (not recorded which). The CDR3 DNA reads TGTGCCAGCAGCTGGGGACAGACGAAGTATAGCAATCAGCCCCAGCATTTT. Translated, it gives CASSWGQTKYSNQPQHF.